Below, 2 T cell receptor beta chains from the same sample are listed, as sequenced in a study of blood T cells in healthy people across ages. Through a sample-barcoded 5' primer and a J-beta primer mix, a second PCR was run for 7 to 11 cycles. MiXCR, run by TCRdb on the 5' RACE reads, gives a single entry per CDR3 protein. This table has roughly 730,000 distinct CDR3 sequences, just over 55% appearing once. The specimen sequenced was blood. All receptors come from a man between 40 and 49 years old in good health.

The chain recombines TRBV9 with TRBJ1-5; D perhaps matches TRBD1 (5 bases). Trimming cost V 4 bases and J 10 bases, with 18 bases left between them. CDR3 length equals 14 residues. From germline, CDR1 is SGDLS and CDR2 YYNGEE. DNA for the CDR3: TGTGCCAGCAGCCGCGAAGGGGTTTCGAGCCCCCAGCATTTT. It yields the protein CASSREGVSSPQHF.

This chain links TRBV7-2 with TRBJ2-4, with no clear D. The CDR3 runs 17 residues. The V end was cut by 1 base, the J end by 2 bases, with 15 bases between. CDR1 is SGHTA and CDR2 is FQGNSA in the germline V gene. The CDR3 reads CASSLGLFDTTKNIQYF. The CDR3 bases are TGTGCCAGCAGCTTAGGGCTCTTTGATACCACCAAAAACATTCAGTACTTC.